A single sample is the source of the 27 T cell receptor beta chains below, sequenced in a study of graft-versus-host responses after intestinal transplantation. Method: immunoSEQ multiplex PCR; TCRdb's copy keeps in-frame clones and lacks some. The table lists about 98,000 clones, roughly 82% of them singletons. This specimen consisted of PBMCs, obtained 255 days after intestinal transplant. The receptors here all came from a human patient who received an intestinal transplant, so some T cells may come from the graft donor.

The sample holds a few counts of this clone. The V and J genes are TRBV7-2 and TRBJ1-5; D not certain. Between the trimmed V and J ends, which lost 1 base and 4 bases, there was a span of 11 bases. The CDR3 has 15 residues. The germline CDR1 and CDR2 sequences are SGHTA and FQGNSA. CDR3 residues: CASSLGRLGNQPQHF. The CDR3 DNA reads TGTGCCAGCAGCTTAGGACGGCTTGGGAATCAGCCCCAGCATTTT.

CDR3 in amino acids: CASSEVRATAYNEQFF. CDR3 DNA: TGTGCCAGCAGTGAGGTTAGGGCTACGGCCTACAATGAGCAGTTCTTC. V gene TRBV2 combines with J gene TRBJ2-1, with D unclear. V was clipped by 3 bases and J by 2 bases, with 14 bases between them. The CDR3 length is 16 residues. The germline gives CDR1 SNHLY, CDR2 FYNNEI.

V and J are TRBV10-3 and TRBJ2-2; D not resolved. Germline CDR1 and CDR2: ENHRY and SYGVKD. Trimming cost V 11 bases and J 9 bases, with 16 bases left between them. This CDR3 spans 12 amino acids. In nucleotides, the CDR3 is TGTGCCCCCCCCTACACGGCCCGGGAGCTGTTTTTT. Encoded protein: CAPPYTARELFF.

V usage is TRBV28 and J usage is TRBJ1-1; 7 nucleotides line up with TRBD1. The germline V gene encodes CDR1 MDHEN and CDR2 SYDVKM. The CDR3 is 15 amino acids. Trimming at V came to 3 bases and at J to 0 bases, leaving 4 bases not matched to a gene. In nucleotides, the CDR3 is TGTGCCAGCAGTTTCGAGGGACAGTTGAACACTGAAGCTTTCTTT. This translates into CASSFEGQLNTEAFF. The entire variable domain, with the rest obtained from reference TRBV28 and TRBJ1-1, is as follows: DVKVTQSSRYLVKRTGEKVFLECVQDMDHENMFWYRQDPGLGLRLIYFSYDVKMKEKGDIPEGYSVSREKKERFSLILESASTNQTSMYLCASSFEGQLNTEAFFGQGTRLTVV.

The gene calls are TRBV4-1 and TRBJ2-1, with 8 bases that match TRBD2. V shed 3 bases, J shed 3 bases, and the junction held 1 base outside the gene matches. Germline V gene lookup returns CDR1 MGHRA and CDR2 YSYEKL. CDR3 length equals 14 residues. The CDR3 spells CASSQTSDYNEQFF. The CDR3, as DNA: TGCGCCAGCAGCCAGACTAGCGACTACAATGAGCAGTTCTTC.

This clone has a handful of counts. The CDR3 loop reads CASSGANVLTF. The CDR3 bases are TGTGCCAGCTCTGGGGCCAACGTCCTGACTTTC. The chain recombines TRBV6-1 with TRBJ2-6; D is unresolved. The CDR3 is made up of 11 amino acids. The germline V gene has CDR1 MNHNS and CDR2 SASEGT. Trimming removed 8 bases from V and 1 base from J, with 0 bases in between.

This chain connects TRBV27 to TRBJ1-2; 9 bases line up with TRBD1. The CDR3 totals 16 residues. CDR1 MNHEY and CDR2 SMNVEV come from the germline V gene (reference sequence). J was trimmed by 0 bases and V by 0 bases; bases with no gene match: 2. In nucleotides, the CDR3 is TGTGCCAGCAGTTTATCCGGACAGGGGACTAACTATGGCTACACCTTC. Translated, it gives CASSLSGQGTNYGYTF.

V gene TRBV2 combines with J gene TRBJ2-7; 7 bases fit TRBD2. CDR1 and CDR2 (germline): SNHLY, FYNNEI. V was clipped by 5 bases and J by 2 bases; unmatched bases: 9. The CDR3 has 15 residues. In nucleotides, the CDR3 is TGTGCCAGCAGTCAAAGCGGGATCTATACCTACGAGCAGTACTTC. It translates to CASSQSGIYTYEQYF.

In its sample, this clone was seen once. V is TRBV29-1 and J is TRBJ1-4; 10 nucleotides agree with TRBD1. Germline V CDR1 and CDR2: SQVTM, ANQGSEA. The ends lost 3 bases at V and 6 bases at J; junction bases unmatched: 7. The CDR3 totals 15 residues. CDR3 DNA sequence: TGCAGCGTTGAGGGGACAGGGGATGGAGATGAAAAACTGTTTTTT. It yields the protein CSVEGTGDGDEKLFF.

The rearrangement joins TRBV4-1 to TRBJ1-6; 9 nucleotides agree with TRBD1. Losses at the gene ends were 0 bases for V and 10 bases for J; bases not matched to a gene: 7. CDR1 is MGHRA, CDR2 YSYEKL, per germline. CDR3 length: 16 residues. Here the CDR3 reads CASSQEEFGTGSPLHF. The CDR3 nucleotides are TGCGCCAGCAGCCAAGAGGAGTTCGGGACAGGGTCACCCCTCCACTTT.

This chain joins TRBV6-5 and TRBJ2-7; 7 positions agree with TRBD1. Germline CDR1 reads MNHEY; CDR2 reads SVGAGI. V gave up 6 bases and J gave up 3 bases; unmatched junction bases: 5. There are 13 residues in the CDR3. The CDR3 region has the DNA TGTGCCAGCAGCCCTCGGGACAGCTACGAGCAGTACTTC. This codes for CASSPRDSYEQYF.

This rearrangement joins TRBV27 to TRBJ1-1; D gene unclear. Germline CDR1 MNHEY, CDR2 SMNVEV (reference sequence). Trimming shortened V by 1 base and J by 0 bases, and 3 bases separated the two germline ends. This CDR3 contains 13 residues. The CDR3 protein is CASSLYVNTEAFF. The CDR3 nucleotides are TGTGCCAGCAGTTTATATGTGAACACTGAAGCTTTCTTT.

This clone has more than one count but fewer than ten. V usage is TRBV5-1 and J usage is TRBJ1-1; weak D call: TRBD1 (5 bases). This CDR3 has 13 residues. Germline lookup yields CDR1 SGHRS and CDR2 YFSETQ. Between the trimmed V and J ends, which lost 3 bases and 11 bases, there was a span of 17 bases. The DNA for the CDR3 is TGCGCCAGCAGCTATGACAGTTCGACCGATGCTTTCTTT. Protein product: CASSYDSSTDAFF. The full variable domain, in which reference TRBV5-1 and TRBJ1-1 provide the parts outside the CDR3, is KAGVTQTPRYLIKTRGQQVTLSCSPISGHRSVSWYQQTPGQGLQFLFEYFSETQRNKGNFPGRFSGRQFSNSRSEMNVSTLELGDSALYLCASSYDSSTDAFFGQGTRLTVV.

This clone was seen a few times. The V call is TRBV10-2, the J call TRBJ1-1; D is uncertain. Germline V gene sequence: CDR1 WSHSY, CDR2 SAAADI. Trimming stripped 2 bases from V and 2 bases from J, with 0 bases between. The CDR3 is 11 residues long. In DNA, the CDR3 is TGCGCCAGCAGTGAGAACACTGAAGCTTTCTTT. The encoded protein is CASSENTEAFF.

This clone was detected once. The V gene is TRBV4-3, the J gene TRBJ2-1; D is perhaps TRBD2 (5 bases). Deletions cut 2 bases from V and 4 bases from J, with 12 bases between. Germline-derived CDR1 and CDR2 are LGHNA and YSLEER. This CDR3 has 15 amino acids. This chain's CDR3 is CASSQSPERYNEQFF. The DNA for the CDR3 is TGCGCCAGCAGCCAAAGTCCTGAGCGGTACAATGAGCAGTTCTTC.

The V gene is TRBV5-5, the J gene TRBJ1-1, with D perhaps matching TRBD1 (5 bases). This CDR3 region has 12 residues. Per germline, CDR1 SGHKS and CDR2 YYEKEE (reference sequence). The ends were cut back, 4 bases at V and 6 bases at J, with 10 bases in the middle. The CDR3 nucleotides are TGTGCCAGCAGCCCCCAGGGACCTGAAGCTTTCTTT. Translating it yields CASSPQGPEAFF.

V and J are TRBV9 and TRBJ2-5; 8 nucleotides line up with TRBD2. The tail of the sequence fits TRBJ2-7 better, so the J call may be wrong. The V gene's germline CDR1 is SGDLS and CDR2 YYNGEE. The CDR3 sequence is 14 residues long. The CDR3 protein is CASSARGGLDEQYF. CDR3 DNA: TGTGCCAGCAGCGCCCGGGGGGGCCTAGACGAGCAGTACTTC.

The chain links TRBV28 to TRBJ1-5, with D possibly TRBD1 on 6 matching bases. In germline, CDR1 is MDHEN, CDR2 SYDVKM. V lost 2 bases to trimming and J lost 6 bases, with 14 bases between them. The CDR3 contains 15 residues. CDR3 sequence: CASSLPAAGVQPQHF. In DNA form, the CDR3 reads TGTGCCAGCAGTTTACCGGCAGCAGGGGTTCAGCCCCAGCATTTT.

V gene TRBV28 combines with J gene TRBJ1-3; no definite D call. The CDR3 runs to 16 residues. The V gene's germline CDR1 is MDHEN and CDR2 SYDVKM. V dropped 6 bases and J dropped 7 bases, with 22 bases sitting between them. As DNA, the CDR3 is TGTGCCAGCAGATCGCCCGCGGACTGGGCCGAGAACACCATATATTTT. Translated, it gives CASRSPADWAENTIYF.

The chain combines TRBV6-5 with TRBJ2-1, with D possibly called TRBD1 or TRBD2 (5 bases each). In germline, CDR1 is MNHEY, CDR2 SVGAGI. Trimming removed 7 bases from V and 8 bases from J, with 21 bases in between. This CDR3 is 15 amino acids long. Here the CDR3 reads CASNKGPGAEDEQFF. The CDR3 DNA follows: TGTGCCAGCAATAAGGGCCCCGGGGCGGAGGATGAGCAGTTCTTC.

J is TRBJ2-7 and V is TRBV6-6; D remains ambiguous. The length of the CDR3 is 11 residues. In germline, CDR1 is MNHNY, CDR2 SVGAGI (reference sequence). Trimming shortened V by 4 bases and J by 5 bases, and 6 bases separated the two germline ends. In DNA form, the CDR3 reads TGTGCCAGCAGTTGGGCGAACGAGCAGTACGTC. Its protein product is CASSWANEQYV.

The gene calls are TRBV10-2 and TRBJ2-1; D may be TRBD1 (5 bases). Germline assignment: CDR1 WSHSY and CDR2 SAAADI. The CDR3 covers 15 residues. Trimming shortened V by 4 bases and J by 6 bases, and 16 bases separated the two germline ends. CDR3 amino acids: CASSVGVSPSNEQFF. CDR3 nucleotides: TGCGCCAGCAGTGTAGGGGTTAGCCCGAGCAATGAGCAGTTCTTC.

This chain connects TRBV7-8 to TRBJ2-7; 8 nucleotides agree with TRBD2. J lost 0 bases, V lost 5 bases, and 12 bases had no gene match. Germline-derived CDR1 and CDR2 are SGHVS and FQNEAQ. CDR3 length: 17 residues. CDR3 in DNA: TGTGCCAGCAGCGACGCCCAAGGACTAGCCGACTCCTACGAGCAGTACTTC. Protein: CASSDAQGLADSYEQYF. The full variable domain, completed using reference TRBV7-8 and TRBJ2-7, is GAGVSQSPRYKVAKRGQDVALRCDPISGHVSLFWYQQALGQGPEFLTYFQNEAQLDKSGLPSDRFFAERPEGSVSTLKIQRTQQEDSAVYLCASSDAQGLADSYEQYFGPGTRLTVT.

This chain uses TRBV18 with TRBJ1-4; D is perhaps TRBD1 (6 bases). Germline CDR1 reads KGHSH; CDR2 reads LQKENI. The CDR3 totals 17 residues. Trimming stripped 3 bases from V and 7 bases from J, with 21 bases between. CDR3 DNA sequence: TGTGCCAGCTCACCTGGGAGACAGGCAACGTTGATTGAAAAACTGTTTTTT. Its protein product is CASSPGRQATLIEKLFF.

The chain uses TRBV5-1 and TRBJ2-5; a weak D match, TRBD2 (5 bases). V was shortened by 4 bases and J by 1 base, with 8 bases between the two germline ends. CDR1 is SGHRS and CDR2 is YFSETQ in the germline V gene. This CDR3 is 13 amino acids long. CDR3 loop: CASSAGVQETQYF. The CDR3, as DNA: TGCGCCAGCAGCGCCGGGGTCCAAGAGACCCAGTACTTC.

This chain joins TRBV28 and TRBJ1-4; unclear D gene. V shed 5 bases and J shed 0 bases, with 7 bases lying between them. This CDR3 region has 14 residues. In germline, CDR1 is MDHEN, CDR2 SYDVKM. The chain's CDR3 is CASSLLATNEKLFF. The DNA for the CDR3 is TGTGCCAGCAGTCTCCTTGCAACTAATGAAAAACTGTTTTTT. The variable domain in full, completed from reference TRBV28 and TRBJ1-4, reads DVKVTQSSRYLVKRTGEKVFLECVQDMDHENMFWYRQDPGLGLRLIYFSYDVKMKEKGDIPEGYSVSREKKERFSLILESASTNQTSMYLCASSLLATNEKLFFGSGTQLSVL.

J is TRBJ1-6 and V is TRBV7-9; no firm D call. The CDR3 has 13 amino acids. The ends were cut back, 2 bases at V and 14 bases at J, with 13 bases in the middle. Per the germline V gene, CDR1 is SEHNR and CDR2 is FQNEAQ (reference sequence). CDR3 coding DNA: TGTGCCAGCAGCTTACGAGGTTCCCTGGCCCTCCACTTT. Residues: CASSLRGSLALHF.